This T cell receptor beta chain stems from a study of blood T cell repertoires in COVID-19. This CDR3 spans 14 amino acids. The germline gives CDR1 MDHEN, CDR2 SYDVKM. The ends were cut back, 5 bases at V and 7 bases at J, with 18 bases in the middle. Original processing notes: Amplified reference gene primers provided the basis for estimating nucleated cell counts. The assay was immunoSEQ multiplex PCR, and TCRdb's table has in-frame clones only and misses some. The V and J calls and the clone size are those of that table, but D and trimming were determined from the DNA. The sample contains hundreds of thousands of clones, about 90% of which appear only once. Study members were between roughly 18 and 100 years old and lived in 20 to 30 US regions. Grouping used clinical history reported by participants in a survey and questionnaire.

Source material: PBMCs or T cells enriched from blood (not recorded which). The chain couples TRBV28 to TRBJ2-7; D possibly corresponds to TRBD2 (5 bases). The TCR sequence derives from a woman in her twenties or thirties who had recovered from COVID-19. The CDR3 protein is CASSSGQVRGEQYF. As DNA, the CDR3 is TGTGCCAGCAGTAGTGGGCAGGTTCGGGGTGAGCAGTACTTC.